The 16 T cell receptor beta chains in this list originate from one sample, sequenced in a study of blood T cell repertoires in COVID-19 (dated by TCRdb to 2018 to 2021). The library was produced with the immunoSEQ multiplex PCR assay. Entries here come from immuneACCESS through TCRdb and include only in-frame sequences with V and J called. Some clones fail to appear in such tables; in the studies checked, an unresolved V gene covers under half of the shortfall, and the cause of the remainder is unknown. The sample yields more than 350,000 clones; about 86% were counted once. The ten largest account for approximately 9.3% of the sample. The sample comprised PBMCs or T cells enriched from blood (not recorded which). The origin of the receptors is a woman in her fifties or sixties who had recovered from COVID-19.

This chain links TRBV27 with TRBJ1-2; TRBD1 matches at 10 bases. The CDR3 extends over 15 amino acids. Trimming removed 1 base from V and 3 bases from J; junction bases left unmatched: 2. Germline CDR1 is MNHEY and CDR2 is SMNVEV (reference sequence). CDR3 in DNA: TGTGCCAGCAGTTTATGGGGGACAGGGGACTATGGCTACACCTTC. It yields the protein CASSLWGTGDYGYTF.

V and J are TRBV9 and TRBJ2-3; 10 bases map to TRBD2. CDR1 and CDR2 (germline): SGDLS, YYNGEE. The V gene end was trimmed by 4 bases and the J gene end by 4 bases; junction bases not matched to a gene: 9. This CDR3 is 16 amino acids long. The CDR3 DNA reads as TGTGCCAGCAGCTCCCACGGGACTAGCGCGGCAGATACGCAGTATTTT. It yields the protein CASSSHGTSAADTQYF.

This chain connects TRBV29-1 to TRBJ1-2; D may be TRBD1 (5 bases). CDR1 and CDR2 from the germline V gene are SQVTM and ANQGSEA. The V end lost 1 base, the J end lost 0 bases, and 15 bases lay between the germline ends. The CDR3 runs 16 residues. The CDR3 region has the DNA TGCAGCGTTGAAGGGGAATCGAGACAGACTAACTATGGCTACACCTTC. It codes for CSVEGESRQTNYGYTF.

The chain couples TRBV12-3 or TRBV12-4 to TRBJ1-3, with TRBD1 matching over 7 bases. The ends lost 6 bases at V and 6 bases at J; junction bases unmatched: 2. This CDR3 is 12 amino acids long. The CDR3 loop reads CASRTGLNTIYF. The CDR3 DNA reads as TGTGCCAGCAGGACAGGGTTAAACACCATATATTTT.

The CDR3 DNA is TGTGCCAGTACCCCGGGGGTTCACACTGAAGCTTTCTTT. As protein: CASTPGVHTEAFF. This chain links TRBV19 with TRBJ1-1, with D maybe TRBD1 (5 bases). Per the germline V gene, CDR1 is LNHDA and CDR2 is SQIVND (reference sequence). The CDR3 sequence is 13 residues long. V lost 7 bases and J 3 bases, leaving 12 bases between the germline ends.

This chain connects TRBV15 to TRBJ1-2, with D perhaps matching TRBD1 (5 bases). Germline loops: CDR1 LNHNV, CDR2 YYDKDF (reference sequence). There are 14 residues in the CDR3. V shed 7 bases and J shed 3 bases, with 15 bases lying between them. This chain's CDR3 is CATNPGLSYYGYTF. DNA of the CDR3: TGTGCCACCAACCCGGGACTGTCCTACTATGGCTACACCTTC.

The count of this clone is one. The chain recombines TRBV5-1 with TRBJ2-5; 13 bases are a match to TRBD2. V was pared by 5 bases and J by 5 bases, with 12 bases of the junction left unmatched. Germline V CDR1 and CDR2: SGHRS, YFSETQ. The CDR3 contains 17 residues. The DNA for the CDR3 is TGCGCCAGCAGAAGACTAGCGGGGGGCATAATCCAGGAGACCCAGTACTTC. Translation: CASRRLAGGIIQETQYF.

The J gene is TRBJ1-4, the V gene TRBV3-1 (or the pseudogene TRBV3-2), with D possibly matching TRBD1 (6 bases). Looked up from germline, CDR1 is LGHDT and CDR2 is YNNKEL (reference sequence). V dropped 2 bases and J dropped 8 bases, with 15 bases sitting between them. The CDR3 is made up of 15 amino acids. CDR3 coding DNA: TGTGCCAGCAGCCAACCCAGGGGTAACGGAGAAAAACTGTTTTTT. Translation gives CASSQPRGNGEKLFF.

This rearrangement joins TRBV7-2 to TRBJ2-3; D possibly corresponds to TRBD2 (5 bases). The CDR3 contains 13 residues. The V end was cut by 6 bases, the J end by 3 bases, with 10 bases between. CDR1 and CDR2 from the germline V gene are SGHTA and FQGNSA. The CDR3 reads CASRSGGTDTQYF. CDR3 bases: TGTGCCAGCAGGTCAGGAGGTACAGATACGCAGTATTTT.

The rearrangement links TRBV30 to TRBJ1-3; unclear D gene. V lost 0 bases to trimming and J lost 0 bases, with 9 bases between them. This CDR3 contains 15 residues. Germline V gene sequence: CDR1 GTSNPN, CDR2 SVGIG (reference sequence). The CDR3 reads CAWSVGGNSGNTIYF. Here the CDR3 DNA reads TGTGCCTGGAGTGTGGGCGGGAACTCTGGAAACACCATATATTTT.

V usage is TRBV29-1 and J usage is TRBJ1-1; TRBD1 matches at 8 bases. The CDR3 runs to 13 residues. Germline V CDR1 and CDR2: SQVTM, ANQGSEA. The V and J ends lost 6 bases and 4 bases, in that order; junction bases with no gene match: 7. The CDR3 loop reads CSVVTGGFTEAFF. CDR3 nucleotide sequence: TGCAGCGTAGTCACAGGGGGGTTCACTGAAGCTTTCTTT. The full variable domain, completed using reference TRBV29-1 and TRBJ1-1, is SAVISQKPSRDICQRGTSLTIQCQVDSQVTMMFWYRQQPGQSLTLIATANQGSEATYESGFVIDKFPISRPNLTFSTLTVSNMSPEDSSIYLCSVVTGGFTEAFFGQGTRLTVV.

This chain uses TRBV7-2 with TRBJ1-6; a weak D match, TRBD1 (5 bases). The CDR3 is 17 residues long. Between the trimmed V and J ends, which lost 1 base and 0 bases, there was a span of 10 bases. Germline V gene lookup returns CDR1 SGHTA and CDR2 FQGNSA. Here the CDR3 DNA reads TGTGCCAGCAGCTTAGTGCCAGGGCGCTCCTATAATTCACCCCTCCACTTT. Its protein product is CASSLVPGRSYNSPLHF. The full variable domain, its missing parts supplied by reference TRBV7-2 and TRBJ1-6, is GAGVSQSPSNKVTEKGKDVELRCDPISGHTALYWYRQSLGQGLEFLIYFQGNSAPDKSGLPSDRFSAERTGGSVSTLTIQRTQQEDSAVYLCASSLVPGRSYNSPLHFGNGTRLTVT.

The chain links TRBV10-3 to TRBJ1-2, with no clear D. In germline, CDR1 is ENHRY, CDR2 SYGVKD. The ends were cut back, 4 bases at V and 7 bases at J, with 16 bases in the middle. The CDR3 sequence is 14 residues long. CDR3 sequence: CAISARSGSSGYTF. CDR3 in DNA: TGTGCCATCAGTGCTCGGAGTGGGTCGTCTGGCTACACCTTC.

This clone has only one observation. For the CDR3, the DNA is TGTGCCAGCAGTGACGGGTCACTTACCGGGGAGCTGTTTTTT. Its translation is CASSDGSLTGELFF. The chain is built from TRBV2 and TRBJ2-2; D uncertain. V lost 3 bases, J lost 5 bases, and 10 bases lay in between. Germline V CDR1 and CDR2: SNHLY, FYNNEI. The CDR3 length is 14 residues.

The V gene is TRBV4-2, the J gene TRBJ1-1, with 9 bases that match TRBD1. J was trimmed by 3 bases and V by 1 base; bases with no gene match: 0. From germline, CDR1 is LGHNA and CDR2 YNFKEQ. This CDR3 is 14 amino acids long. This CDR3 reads CASSQGDRDTEAFF. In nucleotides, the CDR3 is TGTGCCAGCAGCCAAGGGGACAGGGACACTGAAGCTTTCTTT.

The CDR3 DNA sequence: TGTGCCAGCAGTTTAAGCGGGGGAGACTACAATGAGCAGTTCTTC. Amino acid sequence: CASSLSGGDYNEQFF. The genes are TRBV27 and TRBJ2-1; 8 bases line up with TRBD2. This CDR3 is built from 15 residues. CDR1 MNHEY and CDR2 SMNVEV come from the germline V gene (reference sequence). Germline trimming cut 2 bases from V and 3 bases from J; bases unmatched to any gene: 3.